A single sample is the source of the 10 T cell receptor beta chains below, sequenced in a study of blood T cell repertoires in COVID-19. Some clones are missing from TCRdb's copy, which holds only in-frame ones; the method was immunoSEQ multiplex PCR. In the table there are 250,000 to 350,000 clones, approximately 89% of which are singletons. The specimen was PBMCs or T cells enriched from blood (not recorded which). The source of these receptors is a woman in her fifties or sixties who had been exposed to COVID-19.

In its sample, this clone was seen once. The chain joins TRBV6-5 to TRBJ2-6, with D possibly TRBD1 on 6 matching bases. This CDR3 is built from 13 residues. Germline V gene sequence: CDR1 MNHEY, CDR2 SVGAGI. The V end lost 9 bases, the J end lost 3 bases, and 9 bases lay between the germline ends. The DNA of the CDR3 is TGTGCCAGTGCAGGGGTTGGGGCCAACGTCCTGACTTTC. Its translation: CASAGVGANVLTF.

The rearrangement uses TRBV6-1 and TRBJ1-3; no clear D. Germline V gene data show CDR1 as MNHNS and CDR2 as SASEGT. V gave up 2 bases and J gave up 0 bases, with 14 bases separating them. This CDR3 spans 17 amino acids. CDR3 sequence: CASSELVAPVSGNTIYF. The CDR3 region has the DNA TGTGCCAGCAGTGAATTGGTTGCGCCCGTCTCTGGAAACACCATATATTTT.

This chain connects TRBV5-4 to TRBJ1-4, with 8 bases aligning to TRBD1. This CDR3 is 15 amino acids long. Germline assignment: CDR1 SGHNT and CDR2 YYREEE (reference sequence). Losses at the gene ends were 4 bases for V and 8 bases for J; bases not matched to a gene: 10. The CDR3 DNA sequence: TGTGCCAGCAGCCCCCAGGGGGCGTTAGGGGAAAAACTGTTTTTT. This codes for CASSPQGALGEKLFF.

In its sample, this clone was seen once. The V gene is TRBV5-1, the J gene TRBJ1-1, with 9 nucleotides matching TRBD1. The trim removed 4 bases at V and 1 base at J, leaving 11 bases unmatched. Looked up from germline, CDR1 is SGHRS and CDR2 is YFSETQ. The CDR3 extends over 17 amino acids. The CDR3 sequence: CASSARDRDDGNTEAFF. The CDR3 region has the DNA TGCGCCAGCAGCGCCCGGGACAGGGATGATGGGAACACTGAAGCTTTCTTT.

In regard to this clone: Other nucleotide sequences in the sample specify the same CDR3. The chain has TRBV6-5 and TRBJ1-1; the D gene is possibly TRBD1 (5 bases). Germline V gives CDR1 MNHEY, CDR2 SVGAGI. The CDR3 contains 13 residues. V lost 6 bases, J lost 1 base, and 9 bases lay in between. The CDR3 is CASRGTGNTEAFF. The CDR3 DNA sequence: TGTGCCAGCAGGGGTACAGGGAACACTGAAGCTTTCTTT.

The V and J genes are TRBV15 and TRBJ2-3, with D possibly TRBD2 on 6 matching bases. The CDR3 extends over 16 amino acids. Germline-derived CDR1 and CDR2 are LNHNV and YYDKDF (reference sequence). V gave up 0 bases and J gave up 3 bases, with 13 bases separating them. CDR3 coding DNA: TGTGCCACCAGCAGAGATTCGGCGGGACTGACAGATACGCAGTATTTT. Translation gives CATSRDSAGLTDTQYF.

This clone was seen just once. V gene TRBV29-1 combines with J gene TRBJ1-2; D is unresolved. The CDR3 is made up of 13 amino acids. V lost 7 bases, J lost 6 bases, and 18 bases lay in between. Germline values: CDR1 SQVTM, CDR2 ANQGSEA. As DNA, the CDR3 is TGCAGCGACATGGGGAGTGACGGGGATGGCTACACCTTC. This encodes CSDMGSDGDGYTF.

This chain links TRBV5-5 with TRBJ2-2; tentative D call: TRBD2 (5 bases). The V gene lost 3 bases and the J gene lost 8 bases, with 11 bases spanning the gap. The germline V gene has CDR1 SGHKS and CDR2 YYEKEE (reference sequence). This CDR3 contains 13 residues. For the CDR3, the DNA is TGTGCCAGCAGCTATGTCGGGGATGGGGAGCTGTTTTTT. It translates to CASSYVGDGELFF.

The DNA for the CDR3 is TGTGCCAGCATCCGGTCTAGCGGGGGGGCCGGGGAGCTGTTTTTT. This sequence encodes CASIRSSGGAGELFF. The chain employs TRBV28 and TRBJ2-2; 12 bases line up with TRBD2. The CDR3 runs to 15 residues. The germline V gene has CDR1 MDHEN and CDR2 SYDVKM. After removal of 7 bases from V and 6 bases from J, the junction contained 6 bases not matched to a gene.

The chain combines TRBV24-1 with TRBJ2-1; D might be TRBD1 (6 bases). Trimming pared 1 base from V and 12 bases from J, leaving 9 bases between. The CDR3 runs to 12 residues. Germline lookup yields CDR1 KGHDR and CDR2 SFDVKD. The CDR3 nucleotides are TGTGCCACCAGTGATTTAGGGGGTAGGCAGTTCTTC. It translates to CATSDLGGRQFF.